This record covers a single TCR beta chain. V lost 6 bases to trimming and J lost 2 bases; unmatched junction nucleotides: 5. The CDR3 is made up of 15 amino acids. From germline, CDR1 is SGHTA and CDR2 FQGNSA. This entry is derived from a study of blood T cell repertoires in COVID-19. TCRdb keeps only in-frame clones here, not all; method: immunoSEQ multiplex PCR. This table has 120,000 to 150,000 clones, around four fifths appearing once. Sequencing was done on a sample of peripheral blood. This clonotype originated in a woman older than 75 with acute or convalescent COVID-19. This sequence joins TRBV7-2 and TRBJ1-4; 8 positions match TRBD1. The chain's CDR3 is CASSKDRATNEKLFF. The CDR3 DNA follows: TGTGCCAGCAGTAAGGACAGGGCCACTAATGAAAAACTGTTTTTT.